A selection of T cell receptor beta chains follows, all from one sample in a study of OX40 agonist ivuxolimab in advanced cancers. The protocol was immunoSEQ multiplex PCR, while the TCRdb copy is restricted to in-frame clones and leaves out a portion. The sample lists about 48,000 clones, 80% to 95% occurring once. This material consisted of CD4+ or CD8+ T cells sorted from blood, taken in a trial of the OX40 agonist ivuxolimab. These TCRs come from an adult with an advanced solid tumor such as melanoma, head and neck, liver or kidney cancer. The CDR3 runs from the conserved cysteine through the conserved F or W. A D gene is named only where the DNA matches it firmly.

len: 16
v_gene: TRBV5-1
j_gene: TRBJ2-7
d_gene: TRBD1
CDR3aa: CASSWGQGVISYEQYF
CDR3nt: TGCGCCAGCAGCTGGGGACAGGGGGTAATCTCCTACGAGCAGTACTTC

len: 13
v_gene: TRBV30
j_gene: TRBJ1-1
d_gene: .
CDR3aa: CAWRQGVGTEAFF
CDR3nt: TGTGCCTGGAGGCAGGGTGTGGGCACTGAAGCTTTCTTT

len: 13
v_gene: TRBV5-6
j_gene: TRBJ1-1
d_gene: .
CDR3aa: CASSPGVGTEAFF
CDR3nt: TGTGCCAGCAGCCCGGGGGTTGGCACTGAAGCTTTCTTT

len: 16
v_gene: TRBV7-3
j_gene: TRBJ2-1
d_gene: TRBD2
CDR3aa: CASSLKGLAGGEEQFF
CDR3nt: TGTGCCAGCAGCTTAAAAGGCCTAGCGGGGGGAGAGGAGCAGTTCTTC

len: 15
v_gene: TRBV7-9
j_gene: TRBJ1-5
d_gene: TRBD1
CDR3aa: CASSLGTGDNQPQHF
CDR3nt: TGTGCCAGCAGCTTAGGGACAGGGGACAATCAGCCCCAGCATTTT

len: 14
v_gene: TRBV6-5
j_gene: TRBJ1-1
d_gene: .
CDR3aa: CASSYGRWNTEAFF
CDR3nt: TGTGCCAGCAGTTACGGACGGTGGAACACTGAAGCTTTCTTT

len: 16
v_gene: TRBV7-9
j_gene: TRBJ2-5
d_gene: TRBD1
CDR3aa: CASSIGQGADKETQYF
CDR3nt: TGTGCCAGCAGCATAGGACAGGGGGCCGATAAAGAGACCCAGTACTTC

len: 13
v_gene: TRBV5-6
j_gene: TRBJ1-1
d_gene: .
CDR3aa: CASSLDLNTEAFF
CDR3nt: TGTGCCAGCAGCTTGGATCTGAACACTGAAGCTTTCTTT

len: 15
v_gene: TRBV9
j_gene: TRBJ1-2
d_gene: .
CDR3aa: CASSAKQGSNYGYTF
CDR3nt: TGTGCCAGCAGCGCTAAACAGGGATCTAACTATGGCTACACCTTC

len: 16
v_gene: TRBV23-1
j_gene: TRBJ2-2
d_gene: .
CDR3aa: CASSQLGEPNTGELFF
CDR3nt: TGCGCCAGCAGTCAATTGGGTGAACCGAACACCGGGGAGCTGTTTTTT

len: 14
v_gene: TRBV9
j_gene: TRBJ1-3
d_gene: .
CDR3aa: CASTEDSSGNTIYF
CDR3nt: TGTGCCAGCACCGAGGATTCCTCTGGAAACACCATATATTTT

len: 16
v_gene: TRBV11-2
j_gene: TRBJ1-1
d_gene: .
CDR3aa: CASSFGLLGGGTEAFF
CDR3nt: TGTGCCAGCAGCTTCGGACTTCTCGGGGGAGGAACTGAAGCTTTCTTT

len: 15
v_gene: TRBV6-6
j_gene: TRBJ1-4
d_gene: .
CDR3aa: CASSVNRVGGEKLFF
CDR3nt: TGTGCCAGCAGTGTTAACAGGGTCGGGGGTGAAAAACTGTTTTTT

len: 12
v_gene: TRBV30
j_gene: TRBJ2-7
d_gene: .
CDR3aa: CAWSGRGHEQYF
CDR3nt: TGTGCCTGGAGTGGACGGGGACACGAGCAGTACTTC

len: 11
v_gene: TRBV7-9
j_gene: TRBJ2-7
d_gene: .
CDR3aa: CASSFSGEQYF
CDR3nt: TGTGCCAGCAGCTTTTCGGGGGAGCAGTACTTC

len: 12
v_gene: TRBV6-1
j_gene: TRBJ1-6
d_gene: TRBD1
CDR3aa: CASRDRPAFLHF
CDR3nt: TGTGCCAGCAGGGACAGGCCCGCGTTCCTCCACTTT

len: 11
v_gene: TRBV5-1
j_gene: TRBJ2-3
d_gene: .
CDR3aa: CASSPGDTQYF
CDR3nt: TGCGCCAGCAGCCCCGGAGATACGCAGTATTTT

len: 17
v_gene: TRBV7-8
j_gene: TRBJ1-5
d_gene: .
CDR3aa: CASSLEASLARYQPQHF
CDR3nt: TGTGCCAGCAGCTTAGAGGCCAGTTTAGCTAGATATCAGCCCCAGCATTTT

len: 11
v_gene: TRBV20-1
j_gene: TRBJ1-2
d_gene: .
CDR3aa: CSAHLEYGYTF
CDR3nt: TGCAGTGCCCATCTCGAGTATGGCTACACCTTC

len: 12
v_gene: TRBV28
j_gene: TRBJ1-5
d_gene: TRBD1
CDR3aa: CASQGGNQPQHF
CDR3nt: TGTGCCAGCCAGGGGGGCAATCAGCCCCAGCATTTT

len: 17
v_gene: TRBV6-1
j_gene: TRBJ1-3
d_gene: .
CDR3aa: CASSERGDYYSGNTIYF
CDR3nt: TGTGCCAGCAGTGAAAGGGGCGATTACTACTCTGGAAACACCATATATTTT

len: 17
v_gene: TRBV5-8
j_gene: TRBJ1-6
d_gene: .
CDR3aa: CASSLAWGYSYNSPLHF
CDR3nt: TGTGCCAGCAGCTTGGCCTGGGGATACTCCTATAATTCACCCCTCCACTTT

len: 18
v_gene: TRBV7-2
j_gene: TRBJ2-6
d_gene: .
CDR3aa: CASSLEYVDYSGANVLTF
CDR3nt: TGTGCCAGCAGCTTAGAGTACGTGGACTACTCTGGGGCCAACGTCCTGACTTTC